Each of the 22 T cell receptor beta chains below was sequenced from the same sample in a study of shared clonotypes between healthy human individuals. Sequencing used immunoSEQ multiplex PCR; TCRdb keeps in-frame clones, though not all of them. The profile shows under 1,100,000 clones, roughly 80% of them singletons. Sequences were obtained from memory CD4+ T cells sorted from blood. Sample subset: CD45RA-negative fraction. The receptors shown here come from a man between 18 and 29 years old in good health.

This clone was counted a few times. V usage is TRBV11-1 and J usage is TRBJ1-2; 9 bases match TRBD1. The J segment lost 7 bases and the V segment lost 6 bases, leaving 12 bases of the junction unmatched. This CDR3 spans 15 amino acids. Germline CDR1 and CDR2: SGHAT and FQDESV (reference sequence). The CDR3 is CASSLAQGASRGYTF. The CDR3 region has the DNA TGTGCCAGCAGTCTCGCACAGGGGGCTTCCCGTGGCTACACCTTC.

The chain uses TRBV21-1 and TRBJ2-6; whether TRBD1, the table's D call, matches the DNA was not checked. TRBV21-1 corresponds to a pseudogene. The CDR3 extends over 18 amino acids. CDR3: CASSKVARPSSGANVLTF. The DNA of the CDR3 is TGTGCCAGCAGCAAAGTTGCCAGGCCCTCCTCTGGGGCCAACGTCCTGACTTTC.

V gene TRBV18 combines with J gene TRBJ2-7; D possibly matches TRBD1 or TRBD2 (6 bases each). This CDR3 is built from 15 residues. V lost 8 bases and J 2 bases, leaving 19 bases between the germline ends. The germline V gene encodes CDR1 KGHSH and CDR2 LQKENI. The CDR3: CASRAGTGSPYEQYF. CDR3 nucleotides: TGTGCCAGCCGTGCGGGAACAGGGAGCCCCTACGAGCAGTACTTC.

The chain combines TRBV7-9 with TRBJ2-7, with D tentatively TRBD1 or TRBD2 (5 bases each). The CDR3 length is 17 residues. The V gene lost 0 bases and the J gene lost 3 bases, with 18 bases spanning the gap. Germline loops: CDR1 SEHNR, CDR2 FQNEAQ (reference sequence). CDR3 sequence reads: CASSLARRGEMDYEQYF. The CDR3 nucleotides are TGTGCCAGCAGCTTAGCGCGTAGAGGGGAAATGGACTACGAGCAGTACTTC.

The V call is TRBV6-5, the J call TRBJ2-3; 8 nucleotides line up with TRBD2. Germline V CDR1 and CDR2: MNHEY, SVGAGI. The J segment lost 0 bases and the V segment lost 6 bases, leaving 5 bases of the junction unmatched. There are 15 residues in the CDR3. The CDR3 loop reads CASRRSGASTDTQYF. In DNA, the CDR3 is TGTGCCAGCAGACGTAGCGGGGCTAGCACAGATACGCAGTATTTT.

The chain recombines TRBV9 with TRBJ2-3; D not resolved. V was cut by 0 bases and J by 0 bases, with 8 bases left in between. The CDR3 sequence is 15 residues long. Germline CDR1 SGDLS, CDR2 YYNGEE. CDR3 nucleotides: TGTGCCAGCAGCGTAGAGCCGACAAGCACAGATACGCAGTATTTT. This encodes CASSVEPTSTDTQYF. Looking up the rest from reference TRBV9 and TRBJ2-3 gives the full variable domain: DSGVTQTPKHLITATGQRVTLRCSPRSGDLSVYWYQQSLDQGLQFLIQYYNGEERAKGNILERFSAQQFPDLHSELNLSSLELGDSALYFCASSVEPTSTDTQYFGPGTRLTVL.

This clone was recorded a few times. The V and J genes are TRBV5-4 and TRBJ2-3; 12 nucleotides match TRBD2. The CDR3 has 17 residues. The V gene end was trimmed by 2 bases and the J gene end by 5 bases; junction bases not matched to a gene: 9. From germline, CDR1 is SGHNT and CDR2 YYREEE (reference sequence). CDR3 in amino acids: CASSFATLAGGGDTQYF. Written as DNA, the CDR3 is TGTGCCAGCAGCTTCGCGACACTAGCGGGGGGCGGAGATACGCAGTATTTT.

This sequence joins TRBV6-9 and TRBJ1-5, with TRBD1 matching over 10 bases. CDR1 is MNHGY and CDR2 is SVAAGI in the germline V gene. The CDR3 has 15 amino acids. V lost 2 bases, J lost 6 bases, and 4 bases stayed unmatched. The CDR3 coding sequence is TGTGCCAGCAGTTATCCCGGGGACAGGGGTCAGCCCCAGCATTTT. This gives the protein CASSYPGDRGQPQHF.

This clone was seen a few times. The same CDR3 can be traced to other DNA sequences in this sample. The V gene is TRBV5-6, the J gene TRBJ2-1, with 11 bases that match TRBD2. Trimming removed 2 bases from V and 5 bases from J; junction bases left unmatched: 3. The length of the CDR3 is 15 residues. Germline loops: CDR1 SGHDT, CDR2 YYEEEE. The CDR3 nucleotides read TGTGCCAGCAGCTTTGGGACTAGCGGACACAATGAGCAGTTCTTC. This codes for CASSFGTSGHNEQFF.

CDR3 nucleotide sequence: TGTGCCAGCAGATTTATAGGCCCTAGCGAAAAACTGTTTTTT. It codes for CASRFIGPSEKLFF. V usage is TRBV6-1 and J usage is TRBJ1-4; D remains unclear. The CDR3 totals 14 residues. Germline V lookup: CDR1 MNHNS, CDR2 SASEGT. Trimming stripped 6 bases from V and 8 bases from J, with 16 bases between.

The V and J genes are TRBV5-8 and TRBJ1-1; D unresolved. V was trimmed by 0 bases and J by 1 base, leaving 7 bases between them. Germline-derived CDR1 and CDR2 are SGHTS and YDEGEE. The CDR3 consists of 14 residues. The CDR3 loop is CASSLVHQNTEAFF. CDR3 bases: TGTGCCAGCAGCTTGGTTCACCAGAACACTGAAGCTTTCTTT.

This clone was seen once. The chain joins TRBV5-1 to TRBJ1-6; weak D call: TRBD1 (5 bases). Germline CDR1 and CDR2: SGHRS and YFSETQ. This CDR3 is 15 amino acids long. The V end was cut by 0 bases, the J end by 14 bases, with 18 bases between. The CDR3 protein is CASSLGMTAVGALHF. The CDR3 nucleotides read TGCGCCAGCAGCTTGGGGATGACAGCCGTCGGGGCCCTCCACTTT.

This clone was counted once. The chain has TRBV30 and TRBJ2-7, with 8 nucleotides matching TRBD2. The CDR3 extends over 14 amino acids. Germline CDR1 and CDR2: GTSNPN and SVGIG (reference sequence). Germline trimming cut 1 base from V and 6 bases from J; bases unmatched to any gene: 8. This CDR3 reads CAWSGRLAFSEQYF. The DNA of the CDR3 is TGTGCCTGGAGTGGGAGACTAGCGTTCAGCGAGCAGTACTTC.

This clone was picked up a small number of times. V gene TRBV20-1 combines with J gene TRBJ1-2, with no clear D. Germline loops: CDR1 DFQATT, CDR2 SNEGSKA (reference sequence). Between the trimmed V and J ends, which lost 6 bases and 4 bases, there was a span of 6 bases. This CDR3 contains 10 residues. CDR3: CSAMGYGYTF. The CDR3 nucleotides read TGCAGTGCGATGGGCTATGGCTACACCTTC.

The chain employs TRBV19 and TRBJ1-6; perhaps TRBD1 as D (6 bases). With 4 bases removed from V and 5 bases from J, the gap between germline ends came to 18 bases. CDR1 is LNHDA and CDR2 is SQIVND in the germline V gene (reference sequence). This CDR3 contains 17 residues. This CDR3 reads CASSTSTGTRNNSPLHF. The CDR3 coding sequence is TGTGCCAGTAGTACATCAACCGGGACACGGAATAATTCACCCCTCCACTTT. The variable domain in full, completed from reference TRBV19 and TRBJ1-6, reads DGGITQSPKYLFRKEGQNVTLSCEQNLNHDAMYWYRQDPGQGLRLIYYSQIVNDFQKGDIAEGYSVSREKKESFPLTVTSAQKNPTAFYLCASSTSTGTRNNSPLHFGNGTRLTVT.

V usage is TRBV6-5 and J usage is TRBJ1-2; 7 nucleotides line up with TRBD1. This CDR3 has 14 residues. Germline values: CDR1 MNHEY, CDR2 SVGAGI. The trim removed 5 bases at V and 8 bases at J, leaving 11 bases unmatched. CDR3 DNA: TGTGCCAGCAGTCTCGGAGGGGGCGCGGGAGGCTACACCTTC. The encoded protein is CASSLGGGAGGYTF.

The chain carries TRBV2 and TRBJ1-5; 9 nucleotides line up with TRBD1. This CDR3 spans 13 amino acids. CDR1 is SNHLY and CDR2 is FYNNEI in the germline V gene. Losses at the gene ends were 7 bases for V and 5 bases for J; bases not matched to a gene: 3. As DNA, the CDR3 is TGTGCCAGCAACCGGGACAGGGATCAGCCCCAGCATTTT. It is translated as CASNRDRDQPQHF.

This chain joins TRBV6-5 and TRBJ1-1, with 7 bases aligning to TRBD1. The CDR3 consists of 16 residues. V was clipped by 0 bases and J by 6 bases; unmatched bases: 10. The germline V gene encodes CDR1 MNHEY and CDR2 SVGAGI. This chain's CDR3 is CASSYSSAGGGAEAFF. The CDR3 DNA reads as TGTGCCAGCAGTTACTCGTCGGCAGGGGGAGGGGCTGAAGCTTTCTTT.

V usage is TRBV10-3 and J usage is TRBJ1-3, with D possibly being TRBD1 (6 bases). The V end was cut by 3 bases, the J end by 4 bases, with 13 bases between. Germline V gives CDR1 ENHRY, CDR2 SYGVKD. The CDR3 has 15 amino acids. For the CDR3, the DNA is TGTGCCATCAGTGATTCCGGGACAAAGGGAAACACCATATATTTT. This gives the protein CAISDSGTKGNTIYF.

V is TRBV11-1 and J is TRBJ2-3, with D possibly TRBD1 on 5 matching bases. The CDR3 is made up of 15 amino acids. CDR1 SGHAT and CDR2 FQDESV come from the germline V gene (reference sequence). Trimming cost V 5 bases and J 0 bases, with 12 bases left between them. The CDR3 spells CASSPRTRSTDTQYF. The CDR3 nucleotides are TGTGCCAGCAGCCCCCGGACACGGAGCACAGATACGCAGTATTTT.

Comment on this clone: Other nucleotide sequences from this sample produce the same CDR3. This chain joins TRBV5-1 and TRBJ1-1, with a possible D match to TRBD1 (5 bases). The germline CDR1 and CDR2 sequences are SGHRS and YFSETQ. This CDR3 spans 14 amino acids. With 4 bases removed from V and 1 base from J, the gap between germline ends came to 11 bases. The CDR3 DNA follows: TGCGCCAGCAGCCGAACTACAGGGAACACTGAAGCTTTCTTT. This codes for CASSRTTGNTEAFF.

This clone was seen more than once but under ten times. The J gene is TRBJ1-4, the V gene TRBV5-5, with D hard to call. Trimming left V 2 bases short and J 1 base short, with 9 bases between. Germline V gene data show CDR1 as SGHKS and CDR2 as YYEKEE (reference sequence). This CDR3 spans 15 amino acids. CDR3 protein: CASSFIGQTNEKLFF. The CDR3 bases are TGTGCCAGCAGCTTTATAGGGCAAACTAATGAAAAACTGTTTTTT.